This TCR beta chain was documented in a study of blood T cell repertoires in COVID-19. The junction had 3 bases not matched to a gene; V was cut back by 0 bases and J by 3 bases. The germline CDR1 and CDR2 sequences are SGHRS and YFSETQ. There are 16 residues in the CDR3. This table comes from immunoSEQ multiplex PCR, and its TCRdb copy is limited to in-frame clones, with some not included. The sample has 150,000 to 200,000 clones; more than 75% are singletons. The clonotype was recovered from a man in his sixties or seventies with acute or convalescent COVID-19. Material for sequencing was peripheral blood. The V call is TRBV5-1, the J call TRBJ2-1; TRBD2 aligns across 10 bases. The CDR3 nucleotides read TGCGCCAGCAGCTTGGATCCTAGCGGGAGCTACAATGAGCAGTTCTTC. Protein: CASSLDPSGSYNEQFF.